A single sample is the source of the 19 T cell receptor beta chains below, sequenced in a study of T cells in Graves' hyperthyroidism and ophthalmopathy (dated by TCRdb to between 2018 and 2020). Library prep was done by multiplex PCR. Instrument used: Illumina HiSeq 2000. TCR beta CDR3 regions were amplified from RNA transcripts. A first-round RT-PCR of the TCR CDR3 used the HTBI primer set with the Qiagen OneStep RT-PCR kit. The public reads were run again by TCRdb, first through fastp at Q25 and then through MiXCR, and only productive beta chains were kept. Rows matching on CDR3 protein sequence are summarized as one entry with the most common DNA and genes. This sample gives about 420,000 distinct CDR3 sequences in total; approximately 13% of them show up just once. The ten largest clonotypes hold less than 6.5% of the sample. The sequenced sample was blood. Source of these receptors: a woman aged 18-35 years with Graves' hyperthyroidism.

This clonotype was observed at least ten times. The chain is built from TRBV27 and TRBJ2-7; 7 bases fit TRBD1. Germline loops: CDR1 MNHEY, CDR2 SMNVEV (reference sequence). The CDR3 spans 15 residues. After removal of 4 bases from V and 0 bases from J, the junction contained 6 bases not matched to a gene. CDR3 sequence reads: CASSSAGTASYEQYF. CDR3 nucleotides: TGTGCCAGCAGTTCCGCCGGGACAGCCTCCTACGAGCAGTACTTC.

A remark on this clonotype: At one boundary the junction diverges from the germline segment, which might be a read error. V usage is TRBV2 and J usage is TRBJ2-2; D is perhaps TRBD1 (7 bases). CDR3 length: 16 residues. Germline CDR1 and CDR2: SNHLY and FYNNEI. CDR3 sequence (DNA): TGTGCCAGCACTAAGAGGACAGGACTGAACACCGGGGGGCTGTTTTTT. Residues: CASTKRTGLNTGGLFF.

This clonotype occurred a few times. The chain uses TRBV5-6 and TRBJ1-1, with D possibly being TRBD1 (5 bases). Germline V CDR1 and CDR2: SGHDT, YYEEEE. The CDR3 length is 18 residues. V gave up 1 base and J gave up 4 bases, with 23 bases separating them. CDR3 region: CASSLRDRDPQGITEAFF. In nucleotides, the CDR3 is TGTGCCAGCAGCTTGAGGGACCGGGACCCCCAAGGAATCACTGAAGCTTTCTTT.

Concerning this clonotype: Sequence at one end of the junction differs from germline and may be a read error. The chain couples TRBV5-1 to TRBJ2-7, with TRBD1 matching over 12 bases. Germline values: CDR1 SGHRS, CDR2 YFSETQ. The CDR3 runs to 15 residues. CDR3 in amino acids: CASSIRDRGQYEQYF. The CDR3 DNA is TGTGCCAGCAGCATACGGGACAGGGGGCAATACGAGCAGTACTTC.

Many counts were recorded for this clonotype. The V gene is TRBV7-3, the J gene TRBJ2-1; D might be TRBD1 (6 bases). CDR1 and CDR2 from the germline V gene are SGHTA and FQGTGA. Trimming pared 6 bases from V and 0 bases from J, leaving 12 bases between. This CDR3 has 15 residues. The CDR3 spells CASRLLRGSYNEQFF. DNA of the CDR3: TGTGCCAGCAGACTACTCAGGGGCTCCTACAATGAGCAGTTCTTC.

The chain carries TRBV20-1 and TRBJ1-2; 7 bases match TRBD1. The CDR3 contains 11 residues. The V and J ends lost 6 bases and 8 bases, in that order; junction bases with no gene match: 6. The germline V gene has CDR1 DFQATT and CDR2 SNEGSKA (reference sequence). The CDR3 DNA reads as TGCAGTGCCGGAGGGACAGCCGGCTACACCTTC. Protein product: CSAGGTAGYTF.

CDR3 protein: CASSPHSREGATDTQYF. The CDR3 coding sequence is TGTGCCAGCAGCCCCCACTCGAGGGAGGGCGCCACAGATACGCAGTATTTT. The chain combines TRBV7-9 with TRBJ2-3, with 7 nucleotides matching TRBD2. The CDR3 covers 17 residues. In germline, CDR1 is SEHNR, CDR2 FQNEAQ (reference sequence). After removal of 5 bases from V and 2 bases from J, the junction contained 13 bases not matched to a gene.

At least ten counts were recorded for this clonotype. The V and J genes are TRBV20-1 and TRBJ2-1; D remains ambiguous. Trimming took 3 bases from V and 2 from J, leaving 8 bases between them. CDR3 length equals 13 residues. Germline lookup yields CDR1 DFQATT and CDR2 SNEGSKA (reference sequence). The CDR3 loop is CSARGATYNEQFF. CDR3 bases: TGCAGTGCTAGGGGTGCTACCTACAATGAGCAGTTCTTC.

This chain connects TRBV19 to TRBJ1-5; the D gene is possibly TRBD1 (6 bases). Germline CDR1 reads LNHDA; CDR2 reads SQIVND (reference sequence). This CDR3 contains 15 residues. Trimming cost V 3 bases and J 3 bases, with 12 bases left between them. Written as DNA, the CDR3 is TGTGCCAGTAGTATGAGGACAGAACCCAATCAGCCCCAGCATTTT. Translated: CASSMRTEPNQPQHF.

The chain combines TRBV9 with TRBJ1-2; tentative D call: TRBD1 (5 bases). Germline values: CDR1 SGDLS, CDR2 YYNGEE. The V end was cut by 0 bases, the J end by 7 bases, with 7 bases between. The CDR3 has 12 amino acids. The CDR3 region is CASSVVGGGYTF. Written as DNA, the CDR3 is TGTGCCAGCAGCGTAGTTGGGGGTGGCTACACCTTC.

This clonotype was counted many times. This chain links TRBV6-6 with TRBJ1-1; D unclear. The CDR3 consists of 11 residues. V gave up 2 bases and J gave up 7 bases, with 5 bases separating them. From germline, CDR1 is MNHNY and CDR2 SVGAGI (reference sequence). The CDR3 bases are TGTGCCAGCAGTTACCTTGGTGAAGCTTTCTTT. Translating it yields CASSYLGEAFF.

The J gene is TRBJ2-1, the V gene TRBV4-1; possible D gene TRBD2, 6 bases. Germline loops: CDR1 MGHRA, CDR2 YSYEKL. The CDR3 has 15 amino acids. V was pared by 1 base and J by 6 bases, with 13 bases between. CDR3 in amino acids: CASSQAGRGFNEQFF. The DNA of the CDR3 is TGCGCCAGCAGCCAAGCGGGACGGGGGTTCAATGAGCAGTTCTTC.

This clonotype was observed many times. The J gene is TRBJ2-5, the V gene TRBV20-1, with D perhaps TRBD1 (5 bases). Germline values: CDR1 DFQATT, CDR2 SNEGSKA (reference sequence). The germline V and J ends were trimmed by 0 bases and 11 bases, with 19 bases remaining between them. The CDR3 has 14 residues. This chain's CDR3 is CSARDQRGHEAQYF. The DNA of the CDR3 is TGCAGTGCTAGAGATCAAAGGGGCCACGAGGCTCAGTACTTC.

The V call is TRBV27, the J call TRBJ2-7, with D hard to call. Trimming shortened V by 6 bases and J by 2 bases, and 8 bases separated the two germline ends. Germline CDR1 MNHEY, CDR2 SMNVEV (reference sequence). CDR3 size: 12 residues. In nucleotides, the CDR3 is TGTGCCAGCAGCCGAGGACCCTACGAGCAGTACTTC. It translates to CASSRGPYEQYF.

Ten or more counts support this clonotype. V gene TRBV7-9 combines with J gene TRBJ2-3, with D perhaps given as TRBD1 or TRBD2 (5 bases each). This CDR3 has 18 residues. Germline CDR1 is SEHNR and CDR2 is FQNEAQ (reference sequence). The ends were cut back, 5 bases at V and 8 bases at J, with 29 bases in the middle. This CDR3 is CASSHPPADRGVRGTQYF. In DNA, the CDR3 is TGTGCCAGCAGCCACCCCCCCGCCGACAGAGGGGTTAGAGGTACGCAGTATTTT.

There are many counts of this clonotype. This could be a read error, since a much larger clone is one nucleotide away. The V call is TRBV12-3 or TRBV12-4, the J call TRBJ2-3; D gene unclear. The CDR3 has 12 residues. Trimming left V 2 bases short and J 3 bases short, with 3 bases between. CDR3 amino acids: CASSLMTDTQYF. CDR3 DNA: TGTGCCAGCAGTTTAATGACAGATACGCAGTATTTT.

This clonotype was recorded at least ten times. V usage is TRBV6-1 and J usage is TRBJ2-7; 9 nucleotides line up with TRBD2. CDR3 length equals 16 residues. The V and J ends lost 2 bases and 2 bases, in that order; junction bases with no gene match: 7. Germline V lookup: CDR1 MNHNS, CDR2 SASEGT. CDR3 bases: TGTGCCAGCAGTGAAAGAGGGGCGGGAGGGCCCTACGAGCAGTACTTC. Translating gives CASSERGAGGPYEQYF.

This clonotype was found a few times. The V and J genes are TRBV4-1 and TRBJ2-1; 8 bases map to TRBD2. CDR1 MGHRA and CDR2 YSYEKL come from the germline V gene. The CDR3 is 17 residues long. With V trimmed by 2 bases and J by 4 bases, 10 bases remained unmatched. CDR3 bases: TGCGCCAGCAGCCAATGGTCTGCCGGGAGGGGATACAATGAGCAGTTCTTC. As protein: CASSQWSAGRGYNEQFF.

This clonotype occurred many times. The rearrangement joins TRBV18 to TRBJ1-5; 7 bases match TRBD1. V was clipped by 5 bases and J by 4 bases; unmatched bases: 5. Per germline, CDR1 KGHSH and CDR2 LQKENI. CDR3 length: 14 amino acids. The CDR3 nucleotides are TGTGCCAGCTCATCCACAGGGGATAATCAGCCCCAGCATTTT. It is translated as CASSSTGDNQPQHF.